The clone carrying this T cell receptor (beta chain) was observed at least ten times. The V end lost 2 bases, the J end lost 2 bases, and 11 bases lay between the germline ends. Germline CDR1 and CDR2: SGHTS and YDEGEE. The CDR3 loop spans 14 amino acids. These data belong to a study of early T cells in non-severe SARS-CoV-2 infection. For the study at large: Sequencing used unsorted whole-blood bulk RNA, so chains lack pairing.

From the 5' RACE reads, TCRdb called clonotypes with MiXCR, one entry per CDR3 protein. The profile shows 60,000 to 70,000 distinct CDR3 sequences, over 4% of them singletons. The chain recombines TRBV5-8 with TRBJ2-7; D remains unclear. This TCR was recovered from an adult who was a healthcare worker with PCR-confirmed SARS-CoV-2 infection or an uninfected control (not recorded which). The sample was whole blood. CDR3 DNA sequence: TGTGCCAGCAGCTTCGCACAGCTGACCTACGAGCAGTACTTC. Its protein is CASSFAQLTYEQYF. Filled out from reference TRBV5-8 and TRBJ2-7, the complete variable domain reads EAGVTQSPTHLIKTRGQQATLRCSPISGHTSVYWYQQALGLGLQFLLWYDEGEERNRGNFPPRFSGRQFPNYSSELNVNALELEDSALYLCASSFAQLTYEQYFGPGTRLTVT.